The clone carrying this T cell receptor (beta chain) was counted ten times or more. Its antigen is not known. This record comes from a study of T cells in Graves' hyperthyroidism and ophthalmopathy. Points from the study as a whole: The blood repertoire included most of the expanded thyroid clonotypes above 0.001.

Clinical symptoms, serum thyroxine, TRAb, thyroid ultrasound and orbital computed tomography established diagnosis. It was 10 ml of fresh peripheral blood that supplied the PBMCs. CDR1 is SGHKS and CDR2 is YYEKEE in the germline V gene (reference sequence). The V and J ends lost 0 bases and 0 bases respectively, with 12 bases between them. The CDR3 spans 16 residues. RNA transcripts yielded amplified TCR beta CDR3 regions. When the TCR CDR3 underwent first-round RT-PCR, the HTBI primer set was used. A single record per CDR3 protein comes from TCRdb applying MiXCR to the multiplex PCR reads. Of approximately 610,000 distinct CDR3 sequences in the sample, under 15% were seen once.

Sample: blood. The TCR comes from a middle-aged woman with Graves' ophthalmopathy. V usage is TRBV5-5 and J usage is TRBJ2-5; D uncertain. Here the CDR3 DNA reads TGTGCCAGCAGCTTGGGGGCAGGAGTGTACCAAGAGACCCAGTACTTC. It codes for CASSLGAGVYQETQYF.